The next 3 T cell receptor beta chains were all read from a single sample in a study of blood T cell repertoires in COVID-19. Produced via immunoSEQ multiplex PCR; TCRdb's table is partial and in-frame only. This repertoire shows some 370,000 clones, 87% found once; its top ten account for over 9.5%. Sample: peripheral blood. The receptor set was obtained from a woman in her thirties with COVID-19, enrolled during active disease.

The genes are TRBV30 and TRBJ1-3; 9 positions agree with TRBD1. V was pared by 2 bases and J by 0 bases, with 5 bases of the junction left unmatched. From germline, CDR1 is GTSNPN and CDR2 SVGIG (reference sequence). This CDR3 region has 16 residues. The CDR3 nucleotides read TGTGCCTGGAGTACTGGGACAGGGCCCTCTGGAAACACCATATATTTT. Protein sequence: CAWSTGTGPSGNTIYF. The full variable domain, completed using reference TRBV30 and TRBJ1-3, is SQTIHQWPATLVQPVGSPLSLECTVEGTSNPNLYWYRQAAGRGLQLLFYSVGIGQISSEVPQNLSASRPQDRQFILSSKKLLLSDSGFYLCAWSTGTGPSGNTIYFGEGSWLTVV.

This chain joins TRBV28 and TRBJ1-2; no clear D gene. Trimming took 2 bases from V and 6 from J, leaving 10 bases between them. The CDR3 sequence is 13 residues long. The germline gives CDR1 MDHEN, CDR2 SYDVKM. The CDR3 region is CASSLAGFNGYTF. The CDR3 bases are TGTGCCAGCAGTTTAGCTGGCTTTAATGGCTACACCTTC.

J is TRBJ1-2 and V is TRBV6-5, with a possible D match to TRBD1 (5 bases). Germline values: CDR1 MNHEY, CDR2 SVGAGI. This CDR3 spans 13 amino acids. The ends were cut back, 6 bases at V and 0 bases at J, with 8 bases in the middle. In nucleotides, the CDR3 is TGTGCCAGCAGCGACAGCCCTAACTATGGCTACACCTTC. Protein sequence: CASSDSPNYGYTF.